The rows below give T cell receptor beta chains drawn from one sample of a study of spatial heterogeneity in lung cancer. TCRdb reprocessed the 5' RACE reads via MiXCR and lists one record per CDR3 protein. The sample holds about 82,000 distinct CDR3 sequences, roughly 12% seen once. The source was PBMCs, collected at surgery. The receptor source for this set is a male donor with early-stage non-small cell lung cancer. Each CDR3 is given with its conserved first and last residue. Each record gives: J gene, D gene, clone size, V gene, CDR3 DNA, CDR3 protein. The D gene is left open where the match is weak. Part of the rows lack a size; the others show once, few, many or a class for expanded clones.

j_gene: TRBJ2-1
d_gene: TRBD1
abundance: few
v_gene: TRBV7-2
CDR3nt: TGTGCCAGCAGCTTTCGGACAGGGCGAGGGAATGAGCAGTTCTTC
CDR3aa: CASSFRTGRGNEQFF

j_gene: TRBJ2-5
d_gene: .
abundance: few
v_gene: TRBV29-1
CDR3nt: TGCAGCGTTGGTAACACCCAAGAGACCCAGTACTTC
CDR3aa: CSVGNTQETQYF

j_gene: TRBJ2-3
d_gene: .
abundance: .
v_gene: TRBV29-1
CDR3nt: TGCAGCGCCTTTCCGGGCACAGATACGCAGTATTTT
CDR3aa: CSAFPGTDTQYF

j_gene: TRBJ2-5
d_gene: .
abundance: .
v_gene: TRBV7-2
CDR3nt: TGTGCCAGCAGCCGCATTACCCTAGCGGAGACCCAGTACTTC
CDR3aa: CASSRITLAETQYF

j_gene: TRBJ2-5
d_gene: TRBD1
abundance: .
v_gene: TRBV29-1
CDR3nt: TGCAGCGTTCAAGGGTTGGACAGGGGATTCGCTGAGACCCAGTACTTC
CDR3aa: CSVQGLDRGFAETQYF

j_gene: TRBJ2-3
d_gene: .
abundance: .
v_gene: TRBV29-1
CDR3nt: TGCAGCCTTGCAAACGGGGATTGGGGCACAGATACGCAGTATTTT
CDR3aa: CSLANGDWGTDTQYF

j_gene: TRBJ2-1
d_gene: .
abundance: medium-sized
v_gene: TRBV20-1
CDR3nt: TGCAGTGCTAGAGGTGAGGCCATCTACAATGAGCAGTTCTTC
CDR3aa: CSARGEAIYNEQFF

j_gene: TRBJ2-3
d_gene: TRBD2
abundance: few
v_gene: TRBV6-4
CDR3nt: TGTGCCAGCAGTGTCTCCCCTCCGGGAGGAGGGACAGATACGCAGTATTTT
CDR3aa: CASSVSPPGGGTDTQYF

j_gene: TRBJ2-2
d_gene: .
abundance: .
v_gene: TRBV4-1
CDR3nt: TGCGCCAGCAGCCGGCTCTTCCCGAACACCGGGGAGCTGTTTTTT
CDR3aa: CASSRLFPNTGELFF

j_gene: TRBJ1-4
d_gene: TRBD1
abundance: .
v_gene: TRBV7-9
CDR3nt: TGTGCCAGCAGCTCCAACAGGGGGCATACTAATGAAAAACTGTTTTTT
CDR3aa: CASSSNRGHTNEKLFF

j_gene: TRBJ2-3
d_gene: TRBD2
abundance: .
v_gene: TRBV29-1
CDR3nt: TGCAGCGTCGACCCTAGCGGACCTACAGATACGCAGTATTTT
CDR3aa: CSVDPSGPTDTQYF

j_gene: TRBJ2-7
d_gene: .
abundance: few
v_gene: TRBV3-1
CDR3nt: TGTGCCAGCAGCGACCCGGGTCAGCCGACCTACGAGCAGTACTTC
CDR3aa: CASSDPGQPTYEQYF

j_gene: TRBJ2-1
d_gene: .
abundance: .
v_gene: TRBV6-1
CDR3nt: TGTGCCAGCAGTGGAACTAGCTCTGGAGGAGCCTACAATGAGCAGTTCTTC
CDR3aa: CASSGTSSGGAYNEQFF

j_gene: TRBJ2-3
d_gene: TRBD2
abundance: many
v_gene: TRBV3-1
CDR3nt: TGTGCCAGCAGCCAAGACGGTCCGGGACTAGCGGCAGATACGCAGTATTTT
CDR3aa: CASSQDGPGLAADTQYF

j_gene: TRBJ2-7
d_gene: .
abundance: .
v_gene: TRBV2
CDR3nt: TGTGCCAGCAGTGATTCGGGGGTCCCCTACGAGCAGTACTTC
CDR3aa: CASSDSGVPYEQYF

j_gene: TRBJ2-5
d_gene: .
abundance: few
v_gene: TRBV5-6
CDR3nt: TGTGCCAGCAGCTTGGCCATGAAGGTACAGAAAGAGACCCAGTACTTC
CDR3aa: CASSLAMKVQKETQYF

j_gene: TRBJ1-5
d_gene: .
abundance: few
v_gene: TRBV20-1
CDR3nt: TGCAGTGCTAGAGGACCCGACTGGGATCAGCCCCAGCATTTT
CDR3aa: CSARGPDWDQPQHF

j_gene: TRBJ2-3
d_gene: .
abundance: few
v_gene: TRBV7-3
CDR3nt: TGTGCCAGCAGCTTAAAGGAGACAGGGAGGGATACGCAGTATTTT
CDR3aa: CASSLKETGRDTQYF

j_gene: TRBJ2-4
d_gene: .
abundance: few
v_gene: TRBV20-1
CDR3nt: TGCAGTGCTGGGTCGGAAGCCAAAAACATTCAGTACTTC
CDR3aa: CSAGSEAKNIQYF

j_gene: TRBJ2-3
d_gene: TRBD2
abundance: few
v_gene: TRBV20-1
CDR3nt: TGCAGTGCTAGCCCTTCCGGGACTAGCGAAATCACAGATACGCAGTATTTT
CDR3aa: CSASPSGTSEITDTQYF

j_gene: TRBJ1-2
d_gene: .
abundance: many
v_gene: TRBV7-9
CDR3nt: TGTGCCAGCAGCTTAAGCACTAACTATGGCTACACCTTC
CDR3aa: CASSLSTNYGYTF

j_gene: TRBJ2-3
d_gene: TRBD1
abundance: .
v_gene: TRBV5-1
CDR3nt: TGCGCCAGCACACCCCCCGGACAGGGGGCAGTGGGAGATACGCAGTATTTT
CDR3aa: CASTPPGQGAVGDTQYF

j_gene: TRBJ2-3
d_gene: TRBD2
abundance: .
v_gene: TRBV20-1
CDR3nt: TGCAGTGCTACTAGCGGGAGGGCCGAAGATACGCAGTATTTT
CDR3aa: CSATSGRAEDTQYF

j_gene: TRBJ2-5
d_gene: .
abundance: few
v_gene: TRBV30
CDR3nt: TGTGCCTGGAGTGCCCACGGGACAATGGAGACCCAGTACTTC
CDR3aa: CAWSAHGTMETQYF

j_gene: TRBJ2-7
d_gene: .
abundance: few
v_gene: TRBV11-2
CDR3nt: TGTGCCAGCAGCTTAGATGGGAGAGGGTACGAGCAGTACTTC
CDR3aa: CASSLDGRGYEQYF

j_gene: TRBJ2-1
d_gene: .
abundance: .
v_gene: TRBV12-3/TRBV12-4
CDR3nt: TGTGCCAGCAGTTTAGGTTATTACAATGAGCAGTTCTTC
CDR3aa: CASSLGYYNEQFF

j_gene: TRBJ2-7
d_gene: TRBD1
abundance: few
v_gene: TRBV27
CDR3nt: TGTGCCAGCAGCAAACAGGGACAGAACGAGCAGTACTTC
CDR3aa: CASSKQGQNEQYF

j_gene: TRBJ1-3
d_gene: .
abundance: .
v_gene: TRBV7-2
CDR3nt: TGTGCCAGCAGCTTGAGCGACGGAAACACCATATATTTT
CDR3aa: CASSLSDGNTIYF

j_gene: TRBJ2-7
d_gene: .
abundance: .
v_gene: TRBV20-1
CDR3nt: TGCAGTGCTAGAGACAGACTCCCCTCCTACGAGCAGTACTTC
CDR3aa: CSARDRLPSYEQYF

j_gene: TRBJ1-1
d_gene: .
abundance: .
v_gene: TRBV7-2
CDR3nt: TGTGCCAGCAGCTTAGGAGGAGGGGCAGGACACACTGAAGCTTTCTTT
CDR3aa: CASSLGGGAGHTEAFF

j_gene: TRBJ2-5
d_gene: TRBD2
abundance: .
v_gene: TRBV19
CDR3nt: TGTGCCAGTAGTCCAGGGGGGACTAGCGGGGGTCCACAGACCCAGTACTTC
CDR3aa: CASSPGGTSGGPQTQYF

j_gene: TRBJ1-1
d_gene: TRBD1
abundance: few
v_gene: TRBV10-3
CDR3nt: TGTGCCATCAGTGAGAAGACAGGGCTCGCTGAAGCTTTCTTT
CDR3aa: CAISEKTGLAEAFF

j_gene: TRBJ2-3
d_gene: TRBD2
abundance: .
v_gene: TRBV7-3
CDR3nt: TGTGCCAGCAGCTCGTACCCTAGCGGGGGGGTAGGTACGCAGTATTTT
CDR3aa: CASSSYPSGGVGTQYF

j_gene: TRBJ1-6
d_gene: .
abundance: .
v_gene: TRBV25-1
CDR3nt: TGTGCCAGCAGTGAATCGGGGGGGGGGAGTTCACCCCTCCACTTT
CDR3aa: CASSESGGGSSPLHF

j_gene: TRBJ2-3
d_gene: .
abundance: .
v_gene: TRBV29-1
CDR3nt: TGCAGCGTGGTGGGCCGGGGGAAGGCAAAGGAGAATACGCAGTATTTT
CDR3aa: CSVVGRGKAKENTQYF

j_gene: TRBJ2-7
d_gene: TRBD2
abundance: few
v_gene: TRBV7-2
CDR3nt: TGTGCCAGCAGCTTAGGGCTAGCGGCCTACGAGCAGTACTTC
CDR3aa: CASSLGLAAYEQYF

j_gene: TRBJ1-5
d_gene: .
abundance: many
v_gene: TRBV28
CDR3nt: TGTGCCAGCAGTCGATTGTGGTTTGGCTCCAATAGCAATCAGCCCCAGCATTTT
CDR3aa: CASSRLWFGSNSNQPQHF

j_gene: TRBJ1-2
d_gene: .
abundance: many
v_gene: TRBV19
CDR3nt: TGTGCCAGTAGTATAGATCTGAGCCTCTCCTTC
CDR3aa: CASSIDLSLSF

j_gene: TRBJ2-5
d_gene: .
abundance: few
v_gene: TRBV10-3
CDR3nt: TGTGCCATCAGTGAGTCGAAGGGGGAGATCGAGACCCAGTACTTC
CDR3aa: CAISESKGEIETQYF

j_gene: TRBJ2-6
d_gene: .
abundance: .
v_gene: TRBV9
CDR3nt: TGTGCCAGCAGCCCCCCCACGGGGATAGCTGGGGCCAACGTCCTGACTTTC
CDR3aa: CASSPPTGIAGANVLTF

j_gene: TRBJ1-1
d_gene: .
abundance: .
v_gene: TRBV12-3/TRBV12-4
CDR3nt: TGTGCCAGCAGTTTAGGACGCGTGAACACTGAAGCTTTCTTT
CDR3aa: CASSLGRVNTEAFF

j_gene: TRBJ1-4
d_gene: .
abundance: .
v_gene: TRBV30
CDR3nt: TGTGCCTGGAGGCGTTATGAAAAACTGTTTTTT
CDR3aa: CAWRRYEKLFF

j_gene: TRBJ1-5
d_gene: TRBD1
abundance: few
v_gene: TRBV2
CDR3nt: TGTGCCAGCGAATCCGGGACAGGGAATCAGCCCCAGCATTTT
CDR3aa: CASESGTGNQPQHF

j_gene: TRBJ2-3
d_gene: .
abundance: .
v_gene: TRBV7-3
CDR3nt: TGTGCCAGCAGCCCCGGACTGATCACAGATACGCAGTATTTT
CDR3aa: CASSPGLITDTQYF

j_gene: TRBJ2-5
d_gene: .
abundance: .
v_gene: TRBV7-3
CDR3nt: TGTGCCAGCAGCCTGGACTCCTGGGAGACCCAGTACTTC
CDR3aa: CASSLDSWETQYF

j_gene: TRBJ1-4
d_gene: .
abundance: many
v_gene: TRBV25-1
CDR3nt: TGTGCCAGCAGTGACCCTTATGAAGGGGGAGAGGAAAAACTGTTTTTT
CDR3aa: CASSDPYEGGEEKLFF

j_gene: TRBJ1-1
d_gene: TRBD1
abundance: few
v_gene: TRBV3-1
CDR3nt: TGTGCCAGCAGCCAAACTGAACAGGGGTCTGAAGCTTTCTTT
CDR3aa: CASSQTEQGSEAFF

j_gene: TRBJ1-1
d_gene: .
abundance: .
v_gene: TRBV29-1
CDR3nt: TGCAGCGTTCCGGATAACACTGAAGCTTTCTTT
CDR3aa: CSVPDNTEAFF

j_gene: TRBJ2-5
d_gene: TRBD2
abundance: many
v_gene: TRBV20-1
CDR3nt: TGCAGTGCTGGGGGCGGGAGGGCCGCGGAGACCCAGTACTTC
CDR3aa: CSAGGGRAAETQYF

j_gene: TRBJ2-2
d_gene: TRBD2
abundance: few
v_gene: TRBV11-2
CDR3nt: TGTGCCAGCAGCTTAAAGCGGGAGTTCACCGGGGAGCTGTTTTTT
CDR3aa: CASSLKREFTGELFF

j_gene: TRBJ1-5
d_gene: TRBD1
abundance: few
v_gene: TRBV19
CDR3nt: TGTGCCAGTAGTAGGACAGGGGGTATCGTCGGCAATCAGCCCCAGCATTTT
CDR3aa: CASSRTGGIVGNQPQHF

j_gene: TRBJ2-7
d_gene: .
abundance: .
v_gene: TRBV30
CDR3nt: TGTGCCTGGAGTGTAACAGGGCGCTACGAGCAGTACTTC
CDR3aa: CAWSVTGRYEQYF

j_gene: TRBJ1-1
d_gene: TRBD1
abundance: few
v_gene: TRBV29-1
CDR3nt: TGCAGCACCCCGGGACAGAGGAACACTGAAGCTTTCTTT
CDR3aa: CSTPGQRNTEAFF

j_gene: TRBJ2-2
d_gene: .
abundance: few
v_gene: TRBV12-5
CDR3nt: TGTGCTTCGGGCGGGGAATCGGCCGGGGAGCTGTTTTTT
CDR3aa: CASGGESAGELFF

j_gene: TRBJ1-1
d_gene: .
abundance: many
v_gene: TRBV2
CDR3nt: TGTGCCAGCAGTGTAGAACAGAACACTGAAGCTTTCTTT
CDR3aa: CASSVEQNTEAFF